One T cell receptor (beta chain) is described in this entry. Other nucleotide sequences from this sample produce the same CDR3. Clones were sequenced by immunoSEQ multiplex PCR, and TCRdb holds only the in-frame ones, with some missing. The table includes about 26,000 clones, over 75% detected once. The entry originates in a study of blood T cell repertoires in COVID-19. In the study overall: Acute-phase and convalescent COVID-19 samples originated in the United States, Italy and Spain.

The CDR3 extends over 15 amino acids. Germline-derived CDR1 and CDR2 are LNHDA and SQIVND (reference sequence). With 5 bases removed from V and 0 bases from J, the gap between germline ends came to 10 bases. Material for sequencing was peripheral blood. The chain couples TRBV19 to TRBJ2-2; TRBD2 is a possible D gene (6 bases). The sequence derives from a human donor in a cohort sampled during active COVID-19. The donor label of this sample is uncertain. CDR3 nucleotides: TGTGCCAGTAGTTCCTCGGGGGCGAACACCGGGGAGCTGTTTTTT. Translating gives CASSSSGANTGELFF.